This T cell receptor (beta chain) was captured by sequencing in a study of T cell changes during pregnancy in multiple sclerosis. TCRdb's table, derived via immunoSEQ multiplex PCR, lists solely in-frame clones and lacks some. This sample has roughly 22,000 clones, with approximately 91% found just once. The CDR3 has 14 residues. Germline CDR1 reads MDHEN; CDR2 reads SYDVKM. V shed 4 bases and J 8 bases; nucleotides not matched to a gene: 7. This receptor was obtained from a female donor in good health, enrolled as a control in a pregnancy study. The chain links TRBV28 to TRBJ1-4, with 7 nucleotides matching TRBD1. The sequences come from CD4+ T cells from peripheral blood mononuclear cells, collected after pregnancy. The CDR3 loop reads CASSSAGGREKLFF. The DNA for the CDR3 is TGTGCCAGCAGTTCGGCAGGGGGTCGGGAAAAACTGTTTTTT.